This is a list of T cell receptor beta chains from one sample in a study of cytomegalovirus exposure and HLA in healthy donors. Here immunoSEQ multiplex PCR was the method, and the copy in TCRdb shows in-frame clones only, minus some. The sample records under 75,000 clones, about 67% being singletons. Input material: PBMCs. These receptor sequences come from a human donor in good health. CDR3s include the opening cysteine and the closing phenylalanine or tryptophan. The order of the fields is V gene, J gene, CDR3 length, clone size, D gene, CDR3 DNA, CDR3 protein. A D gene is named only where the DNA matches it firmly. Size is stated for part of the rows, as once, few or many counts, or as a class when the clone is expanded.

>TRBV9|TRBJ2-3|15|NA|NA
TGTGCCAGTAAACTAGGTAGCGGAGGCACAGATACGCAGTATTTT
CASKLGSGGTDTQYF
>TRBV13|TRBJ2-7|12|few|NA
TGTGCCAGCAGGGCGGGCTCCTACGAGCAGTACTTC
CASRAGSYEQYF
>TRBV15|TRBJ1-1|12|NA|TRBD1
TGTGCCACCAGCAAAAACAGGGGTGAAGCTTTCTTT
CATSKNRGEAFF
>TRBV5-4|TRBJ2-7|18|few|TRBD2
TGTGCCAGCAGCTTGGCGCTTAGCGGGTCCTACCTATCCTACGAGCAGTACTTC
CASSLALSGSYLSYEQYF
>TRBV29-1|TRBJ1-2|12|NA|NA
TGCAGCATTACAGGGTACTCCTATGGCTACACCTTC
CSITGYSYGYTF
>TRBV28|TRBJ2-7|14|NA|TRBD1
TGTGCCAGTAGACCGGGACAGACCATCTACGAGCAGTACTTC
CASRPGQTIYEQYF
>TRBV2|TRBJ2-7|17|NA|TRBD2
TGTGCCAGCAGTGCCCCGGGACTAGCGGGAGGTGGTTACGAGCAGTACTTC
CASSAPGLAGGGYEQYF
>TRBV25-1|TRBJ1-4|13|NA|NA
TGTGCCAGCAGTGAGAGGCAGGGGGAAAAACTGTTTTTT
CASSERQGEKLFF
>TRBV5-1|TRBJ1-1|13|NA|NA
TGCGCCAGCAGCTTCCAGGGGAACACTGAAGCTTTCTTT
CASSFQGNTEAFF
>TRBV6-5|TRBJ1-3|15|NA|NA
TGTGCCAGCAGTTACTCTGGTAGGAGTAAGAACACCATATATTTT
CASSYSGRSKNTIYF
>TRBV7-8|TRBJ2-3|14|few|NA
TGTGCCAGCAGCTCACCGGGACAAGCAGATACGCAGTATTTT
CASSSPGQADTQYF
>TRBV28|TRBJ1-5|18|NA|TRBD1
TGTGCCAGCAGTTTCGGACAGGGGGCGGCGGGGAGCAATCAGCCCCAGCATTTT
CASSFGQGAAGSNQPQHF
>TRBV5-1|TRBJ1-5|13|NA|NA
TGCGCCAGCAGGGAACAGCCGGATCAGCCCCAGCATTTT
CASREQPDQPQHF
>TRBV5-4|TRBJ2-2|15|NA|NA
TGTGCCAGCAGCCAAGATGGGACAAACACCGGGGAGCTGTTTTTT
CASSQDGTNTGELFF
>TRBV7-3|TRBJ2-1|20|NA|TRBD1
TGTGCCAGCAGCTTAAGATTTTCTCAGTTGGGGACAGCCGACGGGAATGAGCAGTTCTTC
CASSLRFSQLGTADGNEQFF
>TRBV30|TRBJ1-4|11|once|NA
TGTGCCTGGACCCTCGGGGGGTTACTGTTTTTT
CAWTLGGLLFF
>TRBV28|TRBJ1-3|13|NA|NA
TGTGCCACCGGGGGTGGTGCAGGAAACACCATATATTTT
CATGGGAGNTIYF
>TRBV10-1|TRBJ2-5|14|NA|TRBD2
TGCGCCAGCAGTCGGGGAGGGCGACAAGAGACCCAGTACTTC
CASSRGGRQETQYF
>TRBV27|TRBJ2-3|15|NA|TRBD2
TGTGCCAGCAGACGGACTAGCGGTAGCACAGATACGCAGTATTTT
CASRRTSGSTDTQYF
>TRBV21-1|TRBJ1-1|19|NA|NA
TGTGCCAGCAGCAATCCAAGCCACAGGGGAGGCCCGACGAACACTGAAGCTTTCTTT
CASSNPSHRGGPTNTEAFF
>TRBV7-9|TRBJ1-5|14|NA|TRBD1
TGTGCCAGCAGCGAACAGGGGAAGGGCCAGCCCCAGCATTTT
CASSEQGKGQPQHF
>TRBV7-9|TRBJ1-2|14|NA|NA
TGTGCCAGCAGCTTAGAGACTACTAACTATGGCTACACCTTC
CASSLETTNYGYTF
>TRBV10-1|TRBJ2-1|13|NA|TRBD1
TGCGCCAGCAGGGACAGGCCTACAGGGGAGCAGTTCTTC
CASRDRPTGEQFF
>TRBV5-1|TRBJ1-1|16|NA|TRBD1
TGCGCCAGCAGCCCGACCAAGGGACAGGTGAACACTGAAGCTTTCTTT
CASSPTKGQVNTEAFF
>TRBV18|TRBJ1-1|13|NA|TRBD1
TGTGCCAGCTCACGGGACAGTAACACTGAAGCTTTCTTT
CASSRDSNTEAFF
>TRBV9|TRBJ2-2|16|NA|NA
TGTGCCAGCAGCGTATCGGGCAGGGAGAACACCGGGGAGCTGTTTTTT
CASSVSGRENTGELFF
>TRBV5-4|TRBJ2-4|16|few|NA
TGTGCCAGCAGGGTTACTGGAGAGGGGGACAAAAACATTCAGTACTTC
CASRVTGEGDKNIQYF
>TRBV27|TRBJ1-2|13|NA|NA
TGTGCCAGCAGCCTATCGCGAGCCCATGGCTACACCTTC
CASSLSRAHGYTF
>TRBV5-1|TRBJ1-1|14|once|TRBD1
TGCGCCAGCAGCTTTGGGACAGGGTCGGATAGCGCTTTCTTT
CASSFGTGSDSAFF
>TRBV18|TRBJ2-1|16|few|TRBD2
TGTGCCAGCTCACCACTTGAGGGAGGGCCCAACAATGAGCAGTTCTTC
CASSPLEGGPNNEQFF
>TRBV5-1|TRBJ1-1|14|NA|NA
TGCGCCAGCAGCTTGGAGGCGGGGGCCACTGAAGCTTTCTTT
CASSLEAGATEAFF
>TRBV18|TRBJ1-1|15|NA|NA
TGTGCCAGCTCAAACACTCCAGGGCTTAACACTGAAGCTTTCTTT
CASSNTPGLNTEAFF
>TRBV2|TRBJ2-2|17|NA|TRBD1
TGTGCCAGCACCATAGAAGGACAGGGCCTGAATTCCGGGGAGCTGTTTTTT
CASTIEGQGLNSGELFF
>TRBV18|TRBJ2-1|15|NA|NA
TGTGCCAGCTCACTATACACCGAATCCTACAATGAGCAGTTCTTC
CASSLYTESYNEQFF
>TRBV5-1|TRBJ2-1|15|NA|NA
TGCGCCAGCAGCTTGGAGCTAGAGAAGCACAATGAGCAGTTCTTC
CASSLELEKHNEQFF
>TRBV6-6|TRBJ1-5|14|NA|TRBD1
TGTGCCAGCATCCTCGACAGGGAGTATCAGCCCCAGCATTTT
CASILDREYQPQHF
>TRBV5-1|TRBJ1-2|14|NA|TRBD1
TGCGCCAGCAGCACCCTAACAGGGGTCGGTGGCTACACCTTC
CASSTLTGVGGYTF
>TRBV30|TRBJ2-5|17|NA|TRBD2
TGTGCCTGGAGTGATTATCTAGCGGGAGGCGTACAAGAGACCCAGTACTTC
CAWSDYLAGGVQETQYF
>TRBV30|TRBJ2-2|14|NA|TRBD2
TGTGCCTGGAGTCGACTAGCGGAAACCGGGGAGCTGTTTTTT
CAWSRLAETGELFF
>TRBV15|TRBJ2-7|15|NA|TRBD2
TGTGCCACCAGCAGAGACGGCGGGAGACCCTACGAGCAGTACTTC
CATSRDGGRPYEQYF
>TRBV6-4|TRBJ2-1|16|NA|TRBD2
TGTGCCAGCAGTGCGAGACTAGCGGGAGGTGCCGATGAGCAGTTCTTC
CASSARLAGGADEQFF
>TRBV13|TRBJ1-4|15|few|TRBD1
TGTGCCAGCAGCTCGCCCCGGGACAGTAATGAAAAACTGTTTTTT
CASSSPRDSNEKLFF
>TRBV6-5|TRBJ1-1|15|few|TRBD1
TGTGCCAGCAGCGCCAGGACAGGGGTGAACACTGAAGCTTTCTTT
CASSARTGVNTEAFF
>TRBV27|TRBJ1-5|13|NA|TRBD1
TGTGCCAGCAGTTTAACAGGGGATCAGCCCCAGCATTTT
CASSLTGDQPQHF
>TRBV29-1|TRBJ2-1|13|NA|TRBD1
TGCAGCCTGACACAGGGGCCTGACAATGAGCAGTTCTTC
CSLTQGPDNEQFF
>TRBV6-5|TRBJ2-7|14|few|TRBD1
TGTGCCAGCAGTTTATACAGGGGACCCTACGAGCAGTACTTC
CASSLYRGPYEQYF
>TRBV6-5|TRBJ2-5|16|NA|TRBD2
TGTGCCAGCAGTTACCGCGGACTAGCGGGATATGAGACCCAGTACTTC
CASSYRGLAGYETQYF
>TRBV5-5|TRBJ1-1|16|NA|NA
TGTGCCAGCAGCTTTAGACTCCCGGGGAAGAACACTGAAGCTTTCTTT
CASSFRLPGKNTEAFF
>TRBV14|TRBJ1-2|13|NA|NA
TGTGCCAGCAGCCCCGGACAGTTTTATGGCTACACCTTC
CASSPGQFYGYTF
>TRBV30|TRBJ2-5|15|NA|TRBD2
TGTGCCTCCCGGACTAGCGGGAGTTCACAAGAGACCCAGTACTTC
CASRTSGSSQETQYF